One sample yielded the 20 T cell receptor beta chains listed below, sequenced in a study of blood T cell repertoires in COVID-19. Produced via immunoSEQ multiplex PCR; TCRdb's table is partial and in-frame only. Among 350,000 to 400,000 clones listed, 85% to 90% were seen once. The specimen was PBMCs or T cells enriched from blood (not recorded which). Receptors originate from a man aged 18 to 35 who had recovered from COVID-19.

The J gene is TRBJ2-1, the V gene TRBV3-1 (or the pseudogene TRBV3-2); 7 positions match TRBD1. The J segment lost 2 bases and the V segment lost 1 base, leaving 2 bases of the junction unmatched. From germline, CDR1 is LGHDT and CDR2 YNNKEL (reference sequence). CDR3 length equals 15 residues. In DNA, the CDR3 is TGTGCCAGCAGCCAAGGACAGGGTACCTACAATGAGCAGTTCTTC. Protein sequence: CASSQGQGTYNEQFF.

The genes are TRBV12-3 or TRBV12-4 and TRBJ2-7; possible D gene TRBD1, 6 bases. CDR3 size: 11 residues. With 6 bases removed from V and 8 bases from J, the gap between germline ends came to 11 bases. The CDR3: CASSTTGKQYF. CDR3 DNA: TGTGCCAGCAGCACTACAGGGAAGCAGTACTTC.

The CDR3 is CASSYSTSGGANTGELFF. The CDR3 DNA reads as TGTGCCAGCAGTTACTCGACTAGCGGGGGGGCGAACACCGGGGAGCTGTTTTTT. The chain links TRBV6-2 or TRBV6-3 to TRBJ2-2; TRBD2 agrees at 14 bases. Losses at the gene ends were 0 bases for V and 0 bases for J; bases not matched to a gene: 0. This CDR3 contains 18 residues. Per the germline V gene, CDR1 is MNHEY and CDR2 is SVGEGT.

This clone has a single count. V is TRBV5-4 and J is TRBJ2-1; 9 bases agree with TRBD1. The trim removed 0 bases at V and 1 base at J, leaving 2 bases unmatched. In germline, CDR1 is SGHNT, CDR2 YYREEE (reference sequence). This CDR3 comprises 16 residues. Here the CDR3 reads CASSLAGQGSYNEQFF. CDR3 bases: TGTGCCAGCAGCTTGGCCGGACAGGGGTCCTACAATGAGCAGTTCTTC. The variable domain in full, completed from reference TRBV5-4 and TRBJ2-1, reads ETGVTQSPTHLIKTRGQQVTLRCSSQSGHNTVSWYQQALGQGPQFIFQYYREEENGRGNFPPRFSGLQFPNYSSELNVNALELDDSALYLCASSLAGQGSYNEQFFGPGTRLTVL.

The chain recombines TRBV7-3 with TRBJ2-7; D is unresolved. The ends were cut back, 4 bases at V and 4 bases at J, with 11 bases in the middle. This CDR3 comprises 13 residues. CDR1 is SGHTA, CDR2 FQGTGA, per germline. CDR3 bases: TGTGCCAGCAGCTCCGACCCAGGATACGAGCAGTACTTC. Its protein product is CASSSDPGYEQYF.

This clone was observed a few times. The rearrangement joins TRBV27 to TRBJ1-1; 7 nucleotides line up with TRBD1. The CDR3 spans 14 residues. V shed 2 bases, J shed 3 bases, and the junction held 3 bases outside the gene matches. Germline values: CDR1 MNHEY, CDR2 SMNVEV (reference sequence). This CDR3 is CASSLRGRYTEAFF. CDR3 nucleotides: TGTGCCAGCAGTTTAAGGGGGCGATACACTGAAGCTTTCTTT.

J is TRBJ2-7 and V is TRBV6-5; 12 bases map to TRBD2. The V segment lost 2 bases and the J segment 5 bases; nucleotides outside the gene matches: 4. The CDR3 sequence is 15 residues long. Germline loops: CDR1 MNHEY, CDR2 SVGAGI. In DNA form, the CDR3 reads TGTGCCAGCAGTTACGCTAGCGGGGGGGCACACGAGCAGTACTTC. Translating it yields CASSYASGGAHEQYF.

The chain carries TRBV19 and TRBJ1-1; D remains ambiguous. The CDR3 loop spans 16 amino acids. Trimming pared 5 bases from V and 1 base from J, leaving 17 bases between. The germline CDR1 and CDR2 sequences are LNHDA and SQIVND (reference sequence). As DNA, the CDR3 is TGTGCCAGTAGTCCCCGGCTAGGCAGAACGAACACTGAAGCTTTCTTT. Translating it yields CASSPRLGRTNTEAFF.

This chain joins TRBV28 and TRBJ2-1; D is undetermined. Germline lookup yields CDR1 MDHEN and CDR2 SYDVKM. Trimming removed 10 bases from V and 0 bases from J, with 7 bases in between. There are 12 residues in the CDR3. The CDR3 DNA reads as TGTGCCATCGTTAGCTCCTACAATGAGCAGTTCTTC. This codes for CAIVSSYNEQFF.

This chain uses TRBV9 with TRBJ1-6, with unresolved D. There are 14 residues in the CDR3. Looked up from germline, CDR1 is SGDLS and CDR2 is YYNGEE. V was shortened by 0 bases and J by 7 bases, with 8 bases between the two germline ends. CDR3: CASSVEFQNSPLHF. CDR3 DNA: TGTGCCAGCAGCGTAGAATTCCAAAATTCACCCCTCCACTTT.

This chain links TRBV28 with TRBJ2-3; 7 bases match TRBD2. V dropped 3 bases and J dropped 2; count of bases not matched to a gene: 5. This CDR3 is 15 amino acids long. Germline-derived CDR1 and CDR2 are MDHEN and SYDVKM. CDR3 in amino acids: CASSFRTSHTDTQYF. The DNA of the CDR3 is TGTGCCAGCAGTTTTAGGACTAGTCACACAGATACGCAGTATTTT.

This chain joins TRBV13 and TRBJ2-7; D is unclear. This CDR3 has 12 amino acids. The V gene lost 4 bases and the J gene lost 0 bases, with 4 bases spanning the gap. The V gene's germline CDR1 is PRHDT and CDR2 FYEKMQ (reference sequence). The chain's CDR3 is CASSYSSYEQYF. As DNA, the CDR3 is TGTGCCAGCAGCTATAGCTCCTACGAGCAGTACTTC.

The DNA of the CDR3 is TGCACCAGCAGCCAAGCCCCGTACAGGGGGGATCAGCCCCAGCATTTT. Translating it yields CTSSQAPYRGDQPQHF. This sequence joins TRBV1 and TRBJ1-5; TRBD1, the table's D call, lacks a check against the DNA. TRBV1 is a documented pseudogene. The CDR3 spans 16 residues.

The table lists this clone with a few counts. The chain recombines TRBV28 with TRBJ1-2; D possibly corresponds to TRBD1 (6 bases). CDR1 is MDHEN, CDR2 SYDVKM, per germline. The CDR3 contains 18 residues. With 6 bases removed from V and 3 bases from J, the gap between germline ends came to 26 bases. CDR3 nucleotides: TGTGCCAGCAGGCCCTTGGGTGACAGGAGGCACTTTGACTATGGCTACACCTTC. The encoded protein is CASRPLGDRRHFDYGYTF.

The chain combines TRBV5-1 with TRBJ1-6; 7 bases align to TRBD1. Germline-derived CDR1 and CDR2 are SGHRS and YFSETQ. CDR3 length: 14 amino acids. Unmatched junction bases numbered 5, after V lost 4 bases and J lost 7 bases. CDR3 residues: CASSPGQYNSPLHF. CDR3 in DNA: TGCGCCAGCAGCCCGGGACAGTACAATTCACCCCTCCACTTT.

J is TRBJ2-1 and V is TRBV6-5, with D perhaps TRBD1 (5 bases). Germline values: CDR1 MNHEY, CDR2 SVGAGI. V was trimmed by 6 bases and J by 7 bases, leaving 16 bases between them. This CDR3 is 14 amino acids long. The DNA of the CDR3 is TGTGCCAGCAGAAGCATCCGACAGACGAATGAGCAGTTCTTC. This encodes CASRSIRQTNEQFF.

J is TRBJ2-7 and V is TRBV4-1; D perhaps matches TRBD1 (5 bases). Deletions cut 1 base from V and 3 bases from J, with 13 bases between. Germline assignment: CDR1 MGHRA and CDR2 YSYEKL. The CDR3 loop spans 15 amino acids. As DNA, the CDR3 is TGCGCCAGCAGCCAAGCCAAAACGGACAACTACGAGCAGTACTTC. The encoded protein is CASSQAKTDNYEQYF.

The gene calls are TRBV11-2 and TRBJ2-2; weak D call: TRBD1 (5 bases). Germline values: CDR1 SGHAT, CDR2 FQNNGV. The CDR3 length is 15 residues. Trimming cost V 5 bases and J 6 bases, with 16 bases left between them. CDR3 loop: CASSPATVIPGELFF. CDR3 coding DNA: TGTGCCAGCAGCCCGGCGACAGTTATTCCCGGGGAGCTGTTTTTT.

This chain links TRBV9 with TRBJ2-6; D unresolved. V was pared by 3 bases and J by 0 bases, with 4 bases between. This CDR3 region has 14 residues. The germline gives CDR1 SGDLS, CDR2 YYNGEE. In DNA, the CDR3 is TGTGCCAGCAGCGCTGTCTCTGGGGCCAACGTCCTGACTTTC. This sequence encodes CASSAVSGANVLTF.

V and J are TRBV9 and TRBJ1-2; 8 bases line up with TRBD1. Germline V gene lookup returns CDR1 SGDLS and CDR2 YYNGEE. The ends lost 2 bases at V and 8 bases at J; junction bases unmatched: 5. The CDR3 is 13 residues long. Here the CDR3 DNA reads TGTGCCAGCAGCGTCCAGACAGGGGAAGGCTACACCTTC. It translates to CASSVQTGEGYTF.